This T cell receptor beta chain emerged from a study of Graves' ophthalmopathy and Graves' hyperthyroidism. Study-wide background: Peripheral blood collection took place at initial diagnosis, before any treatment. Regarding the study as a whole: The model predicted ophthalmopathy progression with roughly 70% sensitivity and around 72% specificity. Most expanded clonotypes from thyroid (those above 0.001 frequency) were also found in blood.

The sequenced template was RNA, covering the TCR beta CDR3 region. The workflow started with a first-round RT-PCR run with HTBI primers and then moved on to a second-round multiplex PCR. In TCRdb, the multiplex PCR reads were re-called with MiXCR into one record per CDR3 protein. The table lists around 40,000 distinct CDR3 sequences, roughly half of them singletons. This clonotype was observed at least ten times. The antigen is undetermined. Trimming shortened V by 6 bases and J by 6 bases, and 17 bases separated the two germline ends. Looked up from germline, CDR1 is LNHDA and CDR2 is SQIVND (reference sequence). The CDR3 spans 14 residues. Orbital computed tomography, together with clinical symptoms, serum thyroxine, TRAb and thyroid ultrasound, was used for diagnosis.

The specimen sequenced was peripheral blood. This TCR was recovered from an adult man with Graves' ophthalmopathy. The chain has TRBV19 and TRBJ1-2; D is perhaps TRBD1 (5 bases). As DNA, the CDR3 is TGTGCCAGTAGCCGGGGGAGTATCGTGCATGGCTACACCTTC. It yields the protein CASSRGSIVHGYTF.